This TCR beta chain was found in a study of T cells after posttransplantation cyclophosphamide. Sequenced by immunoSEQ multiplex PCR; TCRdb stores in-frame clones only, minus some. The sample is made up of about 12,000 clones, none counted only once. On the day of bone marrow donation, the related graft donor provided peripheral blood. Study-wide results and limits: TRB overlap between skin or GI tissue T cells and blood was limited. After PTCy, TRB diversity resembled that of CNI/methotrexate controls.

This CDR3 contains 14 residues. The V gene's germline CDR1 is MNHEY and CDR2 SMNVEV (reference sequence). V dropped 5 bases and J dropped 4 bases, with 12 bases sitting between them. This clone occurred many times. What it binds is unknown. The sample comprised PBMCs. The receptor was isolated from a woman in her thirties or forties in good health, CMV-negative, and a related stem cell transplant donor. The rearrangement links TRBV27 to TRBJ1-5; unclear D gene. CDR3 amino acids: CASSARPLNQPQHF. The CDR3 bases are TGTGCCAGCAGTGCCAGGCCCCTAAATCAGCCCCAGCATTTT.